This TCR beta chain was captured in a study of technical replicates of blood from several donors. Here immunoSEQ multiplex PCR was the method, and the copy in TCRdb shows in-frame clones only, minus some. The data contain tens of thousands of clones, around 90% of them singletons. The CDR3 runs 16 residues. Germline V gene sequence: CDR1 SGHNT, CDR2 YYREEE (reference sequence). Trimming removed 4 bases at V and 1 base at J, with 17 bases between. Material: T cells isolated from PBMCs. The source of this sequence is a human donor in good health. The genes are TRBV5-4 and TRBJ2-5; possible D gene TRBD2, 6 bases. Here the CDR3 DNA reads TGTGCCAGCAGCCTAGTAACGGGAGAGGCCCAAGAGACCCAGTACTTC. Its protein product is CASSLVTGEAQETQYF.